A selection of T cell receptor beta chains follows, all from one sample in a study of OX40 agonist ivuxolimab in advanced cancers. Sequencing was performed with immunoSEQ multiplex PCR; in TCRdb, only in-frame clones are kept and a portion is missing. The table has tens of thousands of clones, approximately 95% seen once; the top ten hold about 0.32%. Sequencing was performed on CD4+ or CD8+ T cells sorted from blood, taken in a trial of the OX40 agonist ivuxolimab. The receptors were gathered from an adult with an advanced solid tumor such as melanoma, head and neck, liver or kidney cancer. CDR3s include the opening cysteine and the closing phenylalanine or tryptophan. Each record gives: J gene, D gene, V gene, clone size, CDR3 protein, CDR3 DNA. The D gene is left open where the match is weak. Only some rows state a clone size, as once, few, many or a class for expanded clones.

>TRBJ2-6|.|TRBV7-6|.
CASSFPYSGANVLTF
TGTGCCAGCAGCTTCCCTTACTCTGGGGCCAACGTCCTGACTTTC
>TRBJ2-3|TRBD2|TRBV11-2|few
CASSLMAGGPSDTQYF
TGTGCCAGCAGCTTAATGGCGGGGGGGCCGTCAGATACGCAGTATTTT
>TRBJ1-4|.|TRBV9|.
CASSLWGETNEKLFF
TGTGCCAGCAGCCTCTGGGGGGAAACTAATGAAAAACTGTTTTTT
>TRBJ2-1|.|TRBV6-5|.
CATRPGADFKQFF
TGTGCCACCAGGCCTGGGGCCGACTTTAAGCAGTTCTTC
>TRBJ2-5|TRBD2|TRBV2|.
CASLAVETQYF
TGTGCCAGCCTAGCGGTGGAGACCCAGTACTTC
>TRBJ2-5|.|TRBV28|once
CASSYGVLETQYF
TGTGCCAGCAGTTATGGGGTTCTGGAGACCCAGTACTTC
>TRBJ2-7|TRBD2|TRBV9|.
CASSPPGGGYLYEQYF
TGTGCCAGCAGCCCCCCGGGGGGGGGCTACCTCTACGAGCAGTACTTC
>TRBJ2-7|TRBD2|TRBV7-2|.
CASSLAGTSASYEQYF
TGTGCCAGCAGCTTAGCGGGGACTAGCGCCTCCTACGAGCAGTACTTC
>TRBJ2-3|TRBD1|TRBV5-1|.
CASSPQGDKDTQYF
TGCGCCAGCAGCCCCCAGGGGGATAAAGATACGCAGTATTTT
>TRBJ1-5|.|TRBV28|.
CASSSVNQPQHF
TGTGCCAGCAGTTCCGTTAATCAGCCCCAGCATTTT
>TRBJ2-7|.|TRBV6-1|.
CASRRDGSAEQYF
TGTGCCAGCAGGCGGGACGGCTCGGCCGAGCAGTACTTC
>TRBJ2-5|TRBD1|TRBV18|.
CASSPTGVGETQYF
TGTGCCAGCTCACCGACAGGGGTCGGTGAGACCCAGTACTTC
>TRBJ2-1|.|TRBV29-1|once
CSVDGAYNEQFF
TGCAGCGTGGACGGAGCCTACAATGAGCAGTTCTTC
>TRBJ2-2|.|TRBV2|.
CASSVAATGELFF
TGTGCCAGCAGTGTGGCGGCGACCGGGGAGCTGTTTTTT
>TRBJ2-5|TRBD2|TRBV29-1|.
CSVEEGLASGQETQYF
TGCAGCGTTGAAGAGGGGCTGGCTAGCGGCCAAGAGACCCAGTACTTC
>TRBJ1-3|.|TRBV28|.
CASSLSAGGNTIYF
TGTGCCAGCAGTTTATCCGCTGGTGGAAACACCATATATTTT
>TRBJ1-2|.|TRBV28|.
CASSLREIGYTF
TGTGCCAGCAGTTTGAGAGAGATTGGCTACACCTTC
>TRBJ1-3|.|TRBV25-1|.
CASSEKSSGNTIYF
TGTGCCAGCAGTGAGAAAAGCTCTGGAAACACCATATATTTT
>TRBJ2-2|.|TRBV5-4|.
CASSFAANTGELFF
TGTGCCAGCAGCTTTGCTGCGAACACCGGGGAGCTGTTTTTT
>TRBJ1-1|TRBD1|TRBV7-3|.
CASSLSVGLGQGNLLEAFF
TGTGCCAGCAGCTTAAGTGTGGGGTTGGGACAGGGGAATCTCCTCGAAGCTTTCTTT
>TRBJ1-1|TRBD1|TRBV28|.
CASSGARGTEAFF
TGTGCCAGCAGTGGCGCCAGGGGGACTGAAGCTTTCTTT
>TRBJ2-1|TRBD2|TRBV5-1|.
CASSLSLAGDNEQFF
TGCGCCAGCAGCTTGAGCCTAGCGGGGGACAATGAGCAGTTCTTC
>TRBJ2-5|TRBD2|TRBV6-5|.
CASSYLAGGPLETQYF
TGTGCCAGCAGTTACCTAGCGGGGGGGCCCCTTGAGACCCAGTACTTC
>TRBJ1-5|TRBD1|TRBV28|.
CASSAPDRGNQPQHF
TGTGCCAGCAGTGCCCCGGACAGGGGCAATCAGCCCCAGCATTTT
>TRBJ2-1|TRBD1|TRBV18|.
CASSRGQAVYNEQFF
TGTGCCAGCTCACGAGGACAGGCCGTATACAATGAGCAGTTCTTC
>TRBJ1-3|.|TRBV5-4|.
CASSLGGHSDSGNTIYF
TGTGCCAGCAGCTTAGGCGGACATTCAGACTCTGGAAACACCATATATTTT
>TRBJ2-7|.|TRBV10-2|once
CASSEQAASEQYF
TGCGCCAGCAGTGAGCAGGCCGCCTCCGAGCAGTACTTC
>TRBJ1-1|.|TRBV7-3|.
CASSSHGGSRTEAFF
TGTGCCAGCAGCTCCCACGGAGGGTCACGGACTGAAGCTTTCTTT
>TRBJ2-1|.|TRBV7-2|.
CASKAESSYNEQFF
TGTGCCAGCAAGGCGGAGAGCTCCTACAATGAGCAGTTCTTC
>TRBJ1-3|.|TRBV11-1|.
CASSHGLSSGNTIYF
TGTGCCAGCAGCCATGGACTGTCCTCTGGAAACACCATATATTTT
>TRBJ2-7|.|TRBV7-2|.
CASSSPPGGGEQYF
TGTGCCAGCAGCAGTCCGCCGGGTGGGGGGGAGCAGTACTTC
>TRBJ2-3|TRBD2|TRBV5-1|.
CASSLMYSGTSTDTQYF
TGCGCCAGCAGCTTGATGTATAGCGGGACTTCCACAGATACGCAGTATTTT
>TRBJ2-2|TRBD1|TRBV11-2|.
CASSPYRGRRELFF
TGTGCCAGCAGCCCTTACAGGGGGCGGAGGGAGCTGTTTTTT
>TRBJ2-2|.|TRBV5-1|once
CASSLASGTGELFF
TGCGCCAGCAGCTTGGCGTCGGGCACCGGGGAGCTGTTTTTT
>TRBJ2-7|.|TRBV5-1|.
CASSNGQRPYEQYF
TGCGCCAGCAGCAACGGACAGAGACCCTACGAGCAGTACTTC
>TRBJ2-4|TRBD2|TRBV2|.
CASSAGQGGNIQYF
TGTGCCAGCAGTGCGGGCCAGGGAGGGAACATTCAGTACTTC
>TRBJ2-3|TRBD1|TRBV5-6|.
CASSLEGTGPDTQYF
TGTGCCAGCAGCTTAGAGGGGACAGGGCCAGATACGCAGTATTTT